These T cell receptor beta chains were read from a single sample in a study of OX40 agonist ivuxolimab in advanced cancers. Clones were sequenced by immunoSEQ multiplex PCR, and TCRdb holds only the in-frame ones, with some missing. The sample records 26,000 or so clones, roughly 80% being singletons. Sequencing was performed on CD4+ or CD8+ T cells sorted from blood, taken in a trial of the OX40 agonist ivuxolimab. These receptors originate from an adult with an advanced solid tumor such as melanoma, head and neck, liver or kidney cancer. The CDR3 runs from the conserved cysteine through the conserved F or W. The order of the fields is clone size, V gene, J gene, D gene, CDR3 protein, CDR3 DNA. The D gene is left open where the match is weak. The listing skips clone size in some rows; elsewhere it reads once, few, many or a size class.

>-|TRBV5-6|TRBJ1-1|-
CASSPGDTEAFF
TGTGCCAGCAGTCCCGGGGACACTGAAGCTTTCTTT
>-|TRBV7-9|TRBJ1-4|TRBD1
CASSPTGGGPNEKLFF
TGTGCCAGCAGCCCAACAGGGGGCGGCCCTAATGAAAAACTGTTTTTT
>medium-sized|TRBV6-1|TRBJ2-7|-
CASSGSGTLSSYEQYF
TGTGCCAGCAGTGGATCCGGGACTCTTAGCTCCTACGAGCAGTACTTC
>-|TRBV7-3|TRBJ2-7|-
CASSSPPEQYF
TGTGCCAGCAGCTCCCCCCCCGAGCAGTACTTC
>-|TRBV28|TRBJ1-1|-
CASSSRTATEAFF
TGTGCCAGCAGCTCACGGACAGCTACTGAAGCTTTCTTT
>-|TRBV27|TRBJ2-7|TRBD1
CASSDGQGAFYEQYF
TGTGCCAGTTCTGACGGGCAGGGGGCATTCTACGAGCAGTACTTC
>-|TRBV2|TRBJ2-1|-
CASSNEQFF
TGTGCCAGCAGTAATGAGCAGTTCTTC
>-|TRBV7-9|TRBJ2-1|TRBD2
CASSYPAGVVSSSYNEQFF
TGTGCCAGCAGCTACCCAGCGGGAGTCGTTTCCAGCTCCTACAATGAGCAGTTCTTC
>-|TRBV9|TRBJ2-7|-
CASSVGLATSYEQYF
TGTGCCAGCAGCGTAGGCCTAGCGACCTCCTACGAGCAGTACTTC
>-|TRBV7-9|TRBJ1-2|-
CASSSMTGRDTF
TGTGCCAGCAGCTCGATGACAGGTCGGGACACCTTC
>-|TRBV27|TRBJ2-7|TRBD2
CASSFTLTSAYEQYF
TGTGCCAGCAGTTTTACCCTGACTAGCGCCTACGAGCAGTACTTC
>-|TRBV25-1|TRBJ1-4|-
CASSEPRAGVNEKLFF
TGTGCCAGCAGTGAACCCCGGGCAGGGGTAAATGAAAAACTGTTTTTT
>-|TRBV27|TRBJ1-2|-
CASSFGGRAYGYTF
TGTGCCAGCAGTTTCGGGGGGCGCGCCTATGGCTACACCTTC
>-|TRBV7-2|TRBJ1-6|TRBD1
CASSLVTGGSYNSPLHF
TGTGCCAGCAGCTTAGTCACAGGGGGCTCCTATAATTCACCCCTCCACTTT
>-|TRBV11-2|TRBJ1-2|-
CASSLDHYRENYGYTF
TGTGCCAGCAGCTTAGATCATTACAGGGAGAACTATGGCTACACCTTC
>-|TRBV6-1|TRBJ2-7|TRBD2
CATTSGYEQYF
TGTGCCACGACTAGCGGCTACGAGCAGTACTTC
>few|TRBV6-5|TRBJ2-7|-
CASSNDGGYEQYF
TGTGCCAGCAGTAACGACGGGGGCTACGAGCAGTACTTC
>once|TRBV5-1|TRBJ2-1|TRBD2
CASSLDSGGESEQFF
TGCGCCAGCAGCTTGGATAGCGGGGGGGAAAGTGAGCAGTTCTTC
>-|TRBV7-9|TRBJ2-7|-
CASSSPRQGVTYEQYF
TGTGCCAGCAGCTCCCCCCGGCAGGGCGTTACCTACGAGCAGTACTTC
>-|TRBV7-2|TRBJ2-3|-
CASSLVSASTDTQYF
TGTGCCAGCAGCTTAGTCTCAGCTAGCACAGATACGCAGTATTTT
>-|TRBV9|TRBJ2-3|TRBD2
CASSEGLAPDTQYF
TGTGCCAGCAGTGAAGGACTAGCTCCCGATACGCAGTATTTT
>-|TRBV7-6|TRBJ1-2|TRBD1
CASSPRTGNWYGYTF
TGTGCCAGCAGCCCCCGGACAGGGAACTGGTACGGCTACACCTTC
>-|TRBV19|TRBJ2-1|-
CASSPREGLEQFF
TGTGCCAGTAGTCCGCGCGAGGGACTGGAGCAGTTCTTC
>-|TRBV9|TRBJ1-5|-
CASSPRDQPQHF
TGTGCCAGCAGCCCACGGGATCAGCCCCAGCATTTT
>once|TRBV13|TRBJ2-7|-
CASSLYGSGEQYF
TGTGCCAGCAGCTTATACGGGAGCGGCGAGCAGTACTTC
>-|TRBV13|TRBJ2-7|-
CASSTVSYEQYF
TGTGCCAGCAGCACCGTATCCTACGAGCAGTACTTC
>-|TRBV4-2|TRBJ2-3|TRBD1
CASSTPGQGTDTQYF
TGTGCCAGCAGCACACCCGGACAGGGCACAGATACGCAGTATTTT
>-|TRBV27|TRBJ2-7|-
CASRQLGGNEQYF
TGTGCCAGCAGACAGCTAGGGGGGAACGAGCAGTACTTC
>-|TRBV14|TRBJ2-3|-
CASSQVWGLADTQYF
TGTGCCAGCAGCCAAGTTTGGGGGTTGGCAGATACGCAGTATTTT
>-|TRBV11-3|TRBJ2-7|-
CASSRRMSYEQYF
TGTGCCAGCAGCAGACGGATGAGCTACGAGCAGTACTTC
>-|TRBV5-1|TRBJ2-7|-
CASSLPSYHEQYF
TGCGCCAGCAGCTTGCCTAGCTACCACGAGCAGTACTTC
>-|TRBV10-3|TRBJ2-3|-
CATAQEGTDTQYF
TGTGCCACTGCGCAGGAGGGGACAGATACGCAGTATTTT
>-|TRBV19|TRBJ2-3|-
CASSLGTRTDTQYF
TGTGCCAGTAGTCTAGGGACTCGCACAGATACGCAGTATTTT
>-|TRBV19|TRBJ1-5|-
CASSIGHWQPQHF
TGTGCCAGTAGTATCGGACACTGGCAGCCCCAGCATTTT
>-|TRBV11-3|TRBJ2-7|TRBD1
CASSSWDSTYEQYF
TGTGCCAGCAGTTCCTGGGACAGTACCTACGAGCAGTACTTC
>once|TRBV27|TRBJ1-5|TRBD1
CASSLVPTGGRKPQHF
TGTGCCAGCAGTTTAGTCCCGACAGGGGGCAGGAAGCCCCAGCATTTT
>-|TRBV4-3|TRBJ2-7|TRBD2
CASSQGLAESSYEQYF
TGCGCCAGCAGCCAAGGTCTAGCGGAGAGCTCCTACGAGCAGTACTTC
>once|TRBV9|TRBJ2-1|-
CASSSAGTRDEQFF
TGTGCCAGCAGCTCGGCAGGGACGAGGGATGAGCAGTTCTTC
>once|TRBV6-5|TRBJ2-1|TRBD2
CASSYLAGGIYNEQFF
TGTGCCAGCAGTTATCTAGCGGGAGGAATCTACAATGAGCAGTTCTTC
>-|TRBV13|TRBJ2-1|-
CASSSFPGGNYNEQFF
TGTGCCAGCAGCTCCTTCCCCGGGGGTAACTACAATGAGCAGTTCTTC
>-|TRBV9|TRBJ2-7|-
CASSVSFGMAGAKRTEQYF
TGTGCCAGCAGCGTCTCCTTTGGTATGGCAGGCGCAAAAAGGACCGAGCAGTACTTC
>-|TRBV5-6|TRBJ1-4|-
CASSIASTYEKLFF
TGTGCCAGCAGCATCGCGAGTACTTATGAAAAACTGTTTTTT
>-|TRBV6-5|TRBJ1-2|-
CASTAGNGYTF
TGTGCCAGCACGGCAGGGAATGGCTACACCTTC
>medium-sized|TRBV6-4|TRBJ2-1|-
CASSDQAGNYNEQFF
TGTGCCAGCAGTGACCAGGCCGGGAACTACAATGAGCAGTTCTTC
>-|TRBV10-3|TRBJ1-2|TRBD1
CAITSSDRDRGYTF
TGTGCCATCACCTCTTCGGACAGGGATCGTGGCTACACCTTC
>-|TRBV5-6|TRBJ1-6|TRBD1
CASSWGTGGNSPLHF
TGTGCCAGCAGCTGGGGGACAGGGGGAAATTCACCCCTCCACTTT
>-|TRBV4-3|TRBJ2-1|-
CASSPGSGQHEQFF
TGCGCCAGCAGCCCTGGGAGCGGGCAGCATGAGCAGTTCTTC
>-|TRBV27|TRBJ2-5|-
CASSLGGAWGETQYF
TGTGCCAGCAGTTTAGGAGGGGCCTGGGGAGAGACCCAGTACTTC
>few|TRBV29-1|TRBJ2-5|-
CSVEGSIQGTQETQYF
TGCAGCGTTGAAGGTTCTATACAGGGGACTCAAGAGACCCAGTACTTC
>-|TRBV5-1|TRBJ2-7|TRBD1
CASSWGTGSYEQYF
TGCGCCAGCTCCTGGGGGACAGGCTCCTACGAGCAGTACTTC
>medium-sized|TRBV6-4|TRBJ2-3|-
CASSPKGGASDTQYF
TGTGCCAGCAGTCCTAAGGGGGGCGCCTCAGATACGCAGTATTTT
>-|TRBV4-2|TRBJ2-7|TRBD1
CASSFRDRGMNYEQYF
TGTGCCAGCAGCTTTCGGGACAGGGGAATGAACTACGAGCAGTACTTC
>-|TRBV5-4|TRBJ2-3|-
CASSLTSGPDTQYF
TGTGCCAGCAGCTTGACTAGTGGCCCAGATACGCAGTATTTT
>-|TRBV30|TRBJ2-1|-
CAWRPPGDEQFF
TGTGCCTGGAGGCCCCCCGGGGATGAGCAGTTCTTC
>-|TRBV5-4|TRBJ1-1|TRBD1
CASRDRDRNTEAFF
TGTGCCAGCAGGGACCGGGACAGGAACACTGAAGCTTTCTTT
>-|TRBV30|TRBJ1-6|TRBD1
CAWNQGASGSPLHF
TGTGCCTGGAACCAGGGGGCATCTGGATCACCCCTCCACTTT
>-|TRBV7-8|TRBJ2-1|TRBD2
CASSSRPGLAHVEVEQFF
TGTGCCAGCAGCTCCCGGCCGGGACTAGCTCATGTGGAGGTTGAGCAGTTCTTC
>-|TRBV27|TRBJ2-2|-
CASSSPRGELFF
TGTGCCAGCAGTTCCCCTAGGGGGGAGCTGTTTTTT
>-|TRBV5-6|TRBJ1-1|TRBD1
CASLTGGTEAFF
TGTGCCAGCCTTACAGGGGGCACTGAAGCTTTCTTT
>-|TRBV28|TRBJ1-5|-
CASNLRGGSNQPQHF
TGTGCCAGCAACCTCCGGGGTGGGAGCAATCAGCCCCAGCATTTT